Listed below are T cell receptor beta chains from one sample, sequenced in a study of blood T cell repertoires in COVID-19. Clones were read by immunoSEQ multiplex PCR, and TCRdb kept only the in-frame ones, dropping some. The table lists about 120,000 clones, roughly four fifths of them singletons. The specimen sequenced was peripheral blood. These receptors were obtained from a human donor in a cohort sampled during active COVID-19. The conserved cysteine and the conserved F or W are not part of the CDR3 here.

TRBV18	TRBJ1-1	ASSPLRTDTEAF
TRBV28	TRBJ1-2	ASSLWAENYGYT
TRBV2	TRBJ1-1	ASRGQDTEAF
TRBV7-8	TRBJ2-5	ASSSWTSSSSQETQY
TRBV19	TRBJ2-2	ASKGQGSTGELF
TRBV7-9	TRBJ2-5	ASSRSGGALETQY
TRBV7-8	TRBJ2-5	ASSLSPGVGAQY
TRBV5-1	TRBJ1-1	ASSLGTGGGDTEAF
TRBV5-1	TRBJ1-2	ASSLGWGGGYT
TRBV28	TRBJ2-3	ASTRTRGRYSTDTQY
TRBV30	TRBJ1-1	AQPGDTEAF
TRBV3-1/TRBV3-2	TRBJ2-5	ASSQVPLREQETQY
TRBV6-6	TRBJ2-7	ASRPAGEAYEQY
TRBV6-2/TRBV6-3	TRBJ2-5	ASSYSSGAETQY
TRBV10-1	TRBJ2-2	ASSAPLSGGSNTGELF
TRBV7-9	TRBJ2-5	ASSLVYINQETQY
TRBV28	TRBJ1-2	ASSYEGYYGYT
TRBV5-6	TRBJ1-6	ASSGGTGGSPLH
TRBV28	TRBJ2-7	ASSPMTGISYEQY
TRBV19	TRBJ2-1	ASSAGQLPEQF
TRBV6-2/TRBV6-3	TRBJ2-7	ASSLPGTSYEQY
TRBV13	TRBJ1-3	ASSPGQGVGNTIY
TRBV11-3	TRBJ1-3	ASSRQGGDTIY
TRBV5-1	TRBJ1-4	ASKTGTNEKLF